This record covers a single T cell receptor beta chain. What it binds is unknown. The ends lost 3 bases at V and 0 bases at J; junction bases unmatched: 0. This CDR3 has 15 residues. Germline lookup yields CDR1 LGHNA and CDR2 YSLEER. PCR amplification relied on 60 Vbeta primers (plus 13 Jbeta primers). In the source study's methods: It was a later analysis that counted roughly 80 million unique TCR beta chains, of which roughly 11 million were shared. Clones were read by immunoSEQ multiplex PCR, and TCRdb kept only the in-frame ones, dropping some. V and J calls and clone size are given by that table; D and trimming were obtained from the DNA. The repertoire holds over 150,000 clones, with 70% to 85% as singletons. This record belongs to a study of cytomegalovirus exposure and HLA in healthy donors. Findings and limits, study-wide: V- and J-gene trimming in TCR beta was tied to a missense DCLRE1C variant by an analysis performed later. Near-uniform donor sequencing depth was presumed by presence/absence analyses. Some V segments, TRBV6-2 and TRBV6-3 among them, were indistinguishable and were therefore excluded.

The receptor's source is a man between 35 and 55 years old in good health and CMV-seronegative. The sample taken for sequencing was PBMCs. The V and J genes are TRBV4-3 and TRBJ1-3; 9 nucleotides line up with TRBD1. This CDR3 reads CASSQDRGSGNTIYF. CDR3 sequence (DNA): TGCGCCAGCAGCCAGGACAGGGGCTCTGGAAACACCATATATTTT.